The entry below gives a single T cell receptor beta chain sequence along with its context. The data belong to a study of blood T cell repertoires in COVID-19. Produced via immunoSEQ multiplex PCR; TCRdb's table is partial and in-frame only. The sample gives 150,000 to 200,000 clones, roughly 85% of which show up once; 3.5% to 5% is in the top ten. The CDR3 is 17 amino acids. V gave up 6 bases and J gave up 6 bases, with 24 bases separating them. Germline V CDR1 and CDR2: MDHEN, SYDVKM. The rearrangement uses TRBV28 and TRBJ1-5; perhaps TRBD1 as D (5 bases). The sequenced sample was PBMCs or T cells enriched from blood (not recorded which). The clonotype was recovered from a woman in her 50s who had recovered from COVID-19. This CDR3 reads CASRWQWDRGLGQPQHF. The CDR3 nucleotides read TGTGCCAGCAGGTGGCAATGGGACCGGGGACTGGGTCAGCCCCAGCATTTT.